This T cell receptor (beta chain) was sequenced during a study of breast tumors, draining lymph nodes, adjacent tissues. J lost 1 base, V lost 1 base, and 2 bases had no gene match. Germline V lookup: CDR1 LGHNA, CDR2 YNFKEQ. The CDR3 spans 15 residues. With regard to this clonotype: Its specificity is unknown.

The study's findings and limits: That most tumor T cells come from lymph nodes remained unproven. Most tumor T cells seemingly derive from lymph node, then expand in tumor. Tumor repertoires ranked between lymph nodes and nontumor tissue in diversity, with V and J gene preferences. Luminal-like breast cancer showed significantly higher tumor–nontumor repertoire similarity than basal-like.

Axillary draining lymph nodes of breast cancer patients supplied the node samples. A single record per CDR3 protein comes from TCRdb applying MiXCR to the multiplex PCR reads. The data show roughly 260,000 distinct CDR3 sequences, around 31% seen once. The rearrangement links TRBV4-2 to TRBJ1-1; 8 bases fit TRBD1. This TCR came from a female donor with breast cancer. Some clones in this sample may be carry-over from other donors' samples. Material: axillary lymph node tissue. The DNA for the CDR3 is TGTGCCAGCAGCCAAGGGACAGGGACGAACACTGAAGCTTTCTTT. Amino acid sequence: CASSQGTGTNTEAFF.